The T cell receptor (beta chain) described here comes from a study of CD8 T cells in ankylosing spondylitis. Notes on the study in general: Reportedly, matched ankylosing spondylitis synovial fluid was significantly enriched for disease-linked clones. A TCR beta motif made of several highly homologous variants seemed typical of ankylosing spondylitis blood.

TCRdb called the 5' RACE reads again in MiXCR, with one record for every CDR3 protein. The repertoire holds some 250,000 distinct CDR3 sequences, with about 24% as singletons. This clonotype was seen many times. Its matching antigen is unknown. This CDR3 is 11 amino acids long. The V and J ends lost 4 bases and 11 bases respectively, with 6 bases between them. Germline V gene sequence: CDR1 LGHDT, CDR2 YNNKEL (reference sequence). Sequencing was carried out using blood, either unsorted or a sorted T cell fraction (not recorded which). The TCR originated in a male donor with ankylosing spondylitis or in good health (not recorded which). The J gene is TRBJ1-6, the V gene TRBV3-1; D gene unclear. CDR3 sequence reads: CASSPRAPLHF. The DNA for the CDR3 is TGTGCCAGCAGCCCCCGAGCACCCCTCCACTTT. The full variable domain, rest sourced from reference TRBV3-1 and TRBJ1-6, is DTAVSQTPKYLVTQMGNDKSIKCEQNLGHDTMYWYKQDSKKFLKIMFSYNNKELIINETVPNRFSPKSPDKAHLNLHINSLELGDSAVYFCASSPRAPLHFGNGTRLTVT.